This T cell receptor (beta chain) was obtained from a study of PD-L1 blockade in urothelial cancer. The length of the CDR3 is 15 residues. The junction had 11 bases not matched to a gene; V was cut back by 7 bases and J by 4 bases. Germline CDR1 and CDR2: MNHNY and SVGAGI (reference sequence). Assay used: immunoSEQ multiplex PCR; TCRdb lists only in-frame clones, some missing. Of roughly 20,000 clones in the sample, about 90% are singletons; the top ten hold roughly 3.6%. The chain couples TRBV6-6 to TRBJ2-5, with 8 bases that match TRBD2. This clonotype was obtained from a man aged 45 to 65 with urothelial cancer. Sequencing used PBMCs, obtained around atezolizumab (anti-PD-L1) treatment. CDR3 in amino acids: CASTSERGQLETQYF. CDR3 bases: TGTGCCAGCACCTCCGAGCGGGGGCAGTTAGAGACCCAGTACTTC.